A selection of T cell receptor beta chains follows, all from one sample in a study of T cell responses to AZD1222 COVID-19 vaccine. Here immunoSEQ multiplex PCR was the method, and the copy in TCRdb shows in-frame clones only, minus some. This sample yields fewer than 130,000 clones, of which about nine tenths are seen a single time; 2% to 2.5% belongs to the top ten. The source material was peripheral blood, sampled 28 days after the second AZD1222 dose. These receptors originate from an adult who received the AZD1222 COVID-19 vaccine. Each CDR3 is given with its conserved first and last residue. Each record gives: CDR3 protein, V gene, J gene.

cdr3_aa: CASSASLGGSPLHF
v_call: TRBV25-1
j_call: TRBJ1-6

cdr3_aa: CASSLALTGGNYEQYF
v_call: TRBV7-2
j_call: TRBJ2-7

cdr3_aa: CAWSRDRVPGANVLTF
v_call: TRBV30
j_call: TRBJ2-6

cdr3_aa: CASSLQGATNEKLFF
v_call: TRBV18
j_call: TRBJ1-4

cdr3_aa: CASSSAQGIHFF
v_call: TRBV6-5
j_call: TRBJ2-1

cdr3_aa: CASSLPPPGYRETQYF
v_call: TRBV28
j_call: TRBJ2-5

cdr3_aa: CASSPLGATSGGLRSTGELFF
v_call: TRBV7-7
j_call: TRBJ2-2

cdr3_aa: CASSGPRWQGDQPQHF
v_call: TRBV6-4
j_call: TRBJ1-5

cdr3_aa: CASSQEGTGRKTEAFF
v_call: TRBV4-1
j_call: TRBJ1-1

cdr3_aa: CASRTSASSYEQYF
v_call: TRBV19
j_call: TRBJ2-7

cdr3_aa: CASSYGRAGTGELFF
v_call: TRBV6-5
j_call: TRBJ2-2

cdr3_aa: CASSLTSSYEQYF
v_call: TRBV3-1/TRBV3-2
j_call: TRBJ2-7

cdr3_aa: CASSQHDRLGNTIYF
v_call: TRBV3-1/TRBV3-2
j_call: TRBJ1-3

cdr3_aa: CASSSFTGNGNTIYF
v_call: TRBV5-5
j_call: TRBJ1-3

cdr3_aa: CASSPGESRGYTF
v_call: TRBV18
j_call: TRBJ1-2

cdr3_aa: CASSRASQDNEQFF
v_call: TRBV18
j_call: TRBJ2-1

cdr3_aa: CASSLLGTDTQYF
v_call: TRBV6-5
j_call: TRBJ2-3

cdr3_aa: CASSFTAGGEQYF
v_call: TRBV7-9
j_call: TRBJ2-7

cdr3_aa: CASSVVGQGALNEQFF
v_call: TRBV9
j_call: TRBJ2-1

cdr3_aa: CAIMTPGDYGYTF
v_call: TRBV10-3
j_call: TRBJ1-2

cdr3_aa: CASSQDPGSDYGYTF
v_call: TRBV4-3
j_call: TRBJ1-2

cdr3_aa: CASSLQGDWQFF
v_call: TRBV7-2
j_call: TRBJ2-1